The 4 T cell receptor beta chains below were found in one sample sequenced in a study of cytomegalovirus exposure and HLA in healthy donors (TCRdb year 2017). The library was generated by the immunoSEQ multiplex PCR assay. Here the immuneACCESS table is served through TCRdb, limited to in-frame sequences with V and J called. Missing clones are a known gap in these copies; in checked studies unresolved V genes cover under half, and the rest lacks a known reason. The sample profile shows fewer than 200,000 clones; 89% of them were found once. The top ten clones comprise about a tenth of the sample. Sequences were obtained from PBMCs. Receptor source: a woman under 30 in good health and CMV-seropositive.

The sample holds one count of this clone. V gene TRBV11-2 combines with J gene TRBJ2-7, with D perhaps TRBD1 (6 bases). V lost 5 bases, J lost 2 bases, and 7 bases lay in between. This CDR3 contains 12 residues. Germline assignment: CDR1 SGHAT and CDR2 FQNNGV. The CDR3 protein is CASSTGTYEQYF. The CDR3 bases are TGTGCCAGCAGCACAGGGACCTACGAGCAGTACTTC.

The rearrangement links TRBV13 to TRBJ2-7; 8 positions match TRBD2. Trimming cost V 5 bases and J 4 bases; bases outside gene matches: 10. The CDR3 totals 15 residues. Germline-derived CDR1 and CDR2 are PRHDT and FYEKMQ (reference sequence). The CDR3 loop is CASSPEGIAGYEQYF. In nucleotides, the CDR3 is TGTGCCAGCAGCCCCGAGGGGATAGCGGGATACGAGCAGTACTTC.

The chain uses TRBV11-2 and TRBJ2-7, with TRBD1 matching over 9 bases. Trimming cost V 3 bases and J 6 bases; bases outside gene matches: 6. CDR3 length: 14 residues. CDR1 and CDR2 from the germline V gene are SGHAT and FQNNGV. The CDR3 here is CASSLGTGGFEQYF. CDR3 nucleotides: TGTGCCAGCAGCTTGGGAACAGGGGGCTTCGAGCAGTACTTC.

The chain couples TRBV10-2 to TRBJ1-2, with D maybe TRBD1 (6 bases). The CDR3 contains 14 residues. Germline CDR1 reads WSHSY; CDR2 reads SAAADI. Trimming left V 6 bases short and J 0 bases short, with 11 bases between. The CDR3: CASRQTGANYGYTF. CDR3 nucleotides: TGCGCCAGCAGACAGACAGGAGCTAACTATGGCTACACCTTC.